Sequencing of this T cell receptor (beta chain) was carried out in a study of post-analysis software for immune sequencing data. Germline V gene data show CDR1 as PRHDT and CDR2 as FYEKMQ (reference sequence). The CDR3 is made up of 13 amino acids. V lost 5 bases and J 6 bases, leaving 12 bases between the germline ends. About this clonotype itself: The target antigen is unknown.

Prepared libraries of TCR beta cDNA carried unique molecular identifiers. Input of roughly 1 to 11 million T cells yielded roughly 530,000 cDNA molecules. TCRdb called the PCR reads again in MiXCR, with one record for every CDR3 protein. The repertoire consists of 650,000 to 850,000 distinct CDR3 sequences, with more than 45% occurring once and the leading ten covering over 4.5%. Study findings and constraints: Relative to controls, patients had roughly five TRBV segments at higher frequency, with TRBV5-6, TRBV5-1 and TRBV20-1 among these.

The chain carries TRBV13 and TRBJ2-3; D not certain. The specimen sequenced was blood. The receptor's source is a girl aged 5-17 years with multiple sclerosis. The CDR3 here is CASSTPGPDTQYF. The CDR3 DNA reads TGTGCCAGCAGCACACCTGGACCCGATACGCAGTATTTT.